A single sample is the source of the 24 T cell receptor beta chains below, sequenced in a study of T cells expressing NK-cell markers. With the 5' RACE reads reprocessed, TCRdb shows one record per CDR3 protein and no DNA. This listing includes about 440,000 distinct CDR3 sequences. Sample: blood T cells: a sorted CD56 or NKG2C T cell subset, CD4+ or CD8+ T cells, or bulk PBMC T cells (not recorded which). The source is a woman aged 18-70 years in good health.

This rearrangement joins TRBV5-4 to TRBJ2-3; TCRdb selects TRBD1, and the lack of DNA leaves this call unchecked. The germline gives CDR1 SGHNT, CDR2 YYREEE (reference sequence). This CDR3 has 16 amino acids. The CDR3 sequence is CASSKDWGGATDTQYF.

This chain joins TRBV6-5 and TRBJ2-5; with no DNA, the TCRdb D assignment of TRBD1 cannot be verified. The germline V gene has CDR1 MNHEY and CDR2 SVGAGI. This CDR3 has 18 amino acids. The chain's CDR3 is CASSYWSFGGSVQETQYF.

This chain uses TRBV7-2 with TRBJ2-1; with no DNA, the TCRdb D assignment of TRBD1 cannot be verified. The CDR3 is 13 residues long. From germline, CDR1 is SGHTA and CDR2 FQGNSA. The CDR3 loop reads CASSPPLASNPFF.

The chain recombines TRBV29-1 with TRBJ2-1; TCRdb's D call of TRBD2 is untestable without DNA. Germline values: CDR1 SQVTM, CDR2 ANQGSEA. The CDR3 contains 15 residues. The CDR3 is CSVLSPGLAGNEQFF.

CDR3 protein: CATGGGRDTDTQYF. The V call is TRBV15, the J call TRBJ2-3; as DNA is missing, the TRBD1 call by TCRdb cannot be tested. The CDR3 covers 14 residues. Per germline, CDR1 LNHNV and CDR2 YYDKDF (reference sequence).

The chain combines TRBV15 with TRBJ1-2; TCRdb indicates TRBD1, and absent DNA this call remains unverified. This CDR3 is 15 amino acids long. The V gene's germline CDR1 is LNHNV and CDR2 YYDKDF (reference sequence). CDR3 in amino acids: CATSLPPPPNYGYTF.

The chain has TRBV11-2 and TRBJ1-1; TCRdb gives TRBD1 as the D gene, but with no DNA this cannot be confirmed. Germline loops: CDR1 SGHAT, CDR2 FQNNGV. The CDR3 sequence is 15 residues long. The CDR3 sequence: CASSFFSTVNTEAFF. Using reference TRBV11-2 and TRBJ1-1 for the parts outside the CDR3, the full variable domain is EAGVAQSPRYKIIEKRQSVAFWCNPISGHATLYWYQQILGQGPKLLIQFQNNGVVDDSQLPKDRFSAERLKGVDSTLKIQPAKLEDSAVYLCASSFFSTVNTEAFFGQGTRLTVV.

The gene calls are TRBV4-1 and TRBJ1-1. This CDR3 contains 14 residues. Per germline, CDR1 MGHRA and CDR2 YSYEKL. CDR3 amino acids: CASSQDIKNTEAFF.

The chain combines TRBV7-6 with TRBJ2-1; TCRdb's assignment of TRBD2 cannot be checked, as there is no DNA. Germline CDR1 SGHVS, CDR2 FNYEAQ. The CDR3 spans 13 residues. The CDR3 region is CASSLLGRDEQFF.

This rearrangement joins TRBV27 to TRBJ2-1; TCRdb outputs TRBD2, but without DNA this stays unchecked. Germline V lookup: CDR1 MNHEY, CDR2 SMNVEV (reference sequence). This CDR3 spans 15 amino acids. CDR3 region: CASSFEVAGGGEQFF.

This sequence joins TRBV10-1 and TRBJ2-5; TCRdb returns TRBD1, unconfirmable since there is no DNA. The CDR3 runs to 15 residues. The V gene's germline CDR1 is WNHNN and CDR2 SYGVQD (reference sequence). The CDR3 sequence: CASSEVQGEGETQYF.

Here the CDR3 reads CSATQLSGTRYEQYF. V gene TRBV20-1 combines with J gene TRBJ2-7; with no DNA, the TCRdb D assignment of TRBD2 cannot be verified. Per germline, CDR1 DFQATT and CDR2 SNEGSKA (reference sequence). This CDR3 spans 15 amino acids.

V usage is TRBV4-3 and J usage is TRBJ2-7; TCRdb's D gene call, TRBD1, goes unchecked for lack of DNA. Germline CDR1 LGHNA, CDR2 YSLEER. The CDR3 length is 14 residues. The CDR3 loop is CASSHSRQGLEQYF.

The chain carries TRBV28 and TRBJ2-2; the D gene TCRdb calls, TRBD1, cannot be checked with no DNA. Germline V gene lookup returns CDR1 MDHEN and CDR2 SYDVKM. CDR3 length equals 14 residues. CDR3 loop: CASSFRQGPGELFF.

The chain uses TRBV20-1 and TRBJ2-5; checking the TCRdb D call of TRBD1 is not possible without DNA. The germline V gene has CDR1 DFQATT and CDR2 SNEGSKA (reference sequence). The CDR3 covers 19 residues. This CDR3 reads CSARTHPGVGPLRQETQYF.

The chain has TRBV4-1 and TRBJ2-2; the TCRdb D gene call, TRBD2, has no DNA to confirm it. Germline CDR1 and CDR2: MGHRA and YSYEKL. The CDR3 has 16 amino acids. CDR3 protein: CASSHVAGGNTGELFF.

The chain employs TRBV29-1 and TRBJ2-7; without DNA, the TCRdb call of TRBD1 cannot be checked. Per the germline V gene, CDR1 is SQVTM and CDR2 is ANQGSEA. The CDR3 runs to 16 residues. The CDR3 protein is CSVDIPTLGAGYEQYF.

The chain joins TRBV7-2 to TRBJ1-3; TCRdb's assignment of TRBD1 cannot be checked, as there is no DNA. This CDR3 spans 16 amino acids. CDR1 and CDR2 (germline): SGHTA, FQGNSA. CDR3 residues: CASSYGQGTSGNTIYF.

V and J are TRBV15 and TRBJ2-5; TCRdb reports TRBD2, a call that lacks DNA to check it against. This CDR3 region has 14 residues. Per germline, CDR1 LNHNV and CDR2 YYDKDF (reference sequence). CDR3 sequence reads: CATSREEGQETQYF.

The rearrangement uses TRBV27 and TRBJ2-1; lacking DNA, the TRBD2 call made by TCRdb goes unchecked. Germline assignment: CDR1 MNHEY and CDR2 SMNVEV (reference sequence). The CDR3 length is 15 residues. The CDR3 is CASGTRDGSYNEQFF.

The chain combines TRBV4-1 with TRBJ2-2; TCRdb's D gene call, TRBD1, goes unchecked for lack of DNA. The CDR3 is 15 residues long. Germline V CDR1 and CDR2: MGHRA, YSYEKL. CDR3 region: CASSRRDHLTGELFF.

The chain combines TRBV5-6 with TRBJ1-1. CDR3 length equals 14 residues. Germline V gene lookup returns CDR1 SGHDT and CDR2 YYEEEE. The chain's CDR3 is CASSLGHANTEAFF.

The chain combines TRBV12-3 or TRBV12-4 with TRBJ1-2; TCRdb indicates TRBD1, and absent DNA this call remains unverified. This CDR3 is built from 14 residues. This CDR3 is CASTRGRGPYGHTF.

This chain joins TRBV7-2 and TRBJ2-3; there is no DNA to check the TCRdb D call of TRBD1. Germline V gene lookup returns CDR1 SGHTA and CDR2 FQGNSA. The CDR3 loop spans 16 amino acids. CDR3 protein: CASSFVGADSRDTQYF. Variable domain in full (rest from reference TRBV7-2 and TRBJ2-3): GAGVSQSPSNKVTEKGKDVELRCDPISGHTALYWYRQSLGQGLEFLIYFQGNSAPDKSGLPSDRFSAERTGGSVSTLTIQRTQQEDSAVYLCASSFVGADSRDTQYFGPGTRLTVL.